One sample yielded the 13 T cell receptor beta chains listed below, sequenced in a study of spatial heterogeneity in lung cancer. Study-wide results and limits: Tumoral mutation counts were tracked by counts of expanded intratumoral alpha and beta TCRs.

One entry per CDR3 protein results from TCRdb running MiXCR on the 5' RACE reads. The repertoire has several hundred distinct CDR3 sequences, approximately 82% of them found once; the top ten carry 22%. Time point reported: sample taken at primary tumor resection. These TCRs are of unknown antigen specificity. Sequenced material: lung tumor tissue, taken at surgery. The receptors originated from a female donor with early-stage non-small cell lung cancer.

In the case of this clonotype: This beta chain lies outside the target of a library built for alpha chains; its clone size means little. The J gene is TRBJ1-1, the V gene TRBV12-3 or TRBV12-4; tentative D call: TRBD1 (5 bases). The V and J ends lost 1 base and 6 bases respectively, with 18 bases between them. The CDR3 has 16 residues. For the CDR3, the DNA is TGTGCCAGCAGTTTAGGGGGCGGCATGTGGGAGGCTGAAGCTTTCTTT. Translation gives CASSLGGGMWEAEAFF.

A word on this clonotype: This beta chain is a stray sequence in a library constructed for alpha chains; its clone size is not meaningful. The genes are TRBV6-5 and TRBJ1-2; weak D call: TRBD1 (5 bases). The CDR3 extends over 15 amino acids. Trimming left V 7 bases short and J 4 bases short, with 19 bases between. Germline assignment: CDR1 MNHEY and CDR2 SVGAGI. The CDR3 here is CASTWAPGKGYGYTF. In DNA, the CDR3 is TGTGCCAGCACCTGGGCCCCAGGGAAGGGCTATGGCTACACCTTC.

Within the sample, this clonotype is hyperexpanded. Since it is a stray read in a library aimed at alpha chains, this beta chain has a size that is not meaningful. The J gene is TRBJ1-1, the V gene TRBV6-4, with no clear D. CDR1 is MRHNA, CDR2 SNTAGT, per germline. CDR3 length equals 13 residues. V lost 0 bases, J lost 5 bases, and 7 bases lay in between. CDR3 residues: CASSDSSMTEAFF. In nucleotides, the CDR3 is TGTGCCAGCAGTGACTCGAGTATGACTGAAGCTTTCTTT.

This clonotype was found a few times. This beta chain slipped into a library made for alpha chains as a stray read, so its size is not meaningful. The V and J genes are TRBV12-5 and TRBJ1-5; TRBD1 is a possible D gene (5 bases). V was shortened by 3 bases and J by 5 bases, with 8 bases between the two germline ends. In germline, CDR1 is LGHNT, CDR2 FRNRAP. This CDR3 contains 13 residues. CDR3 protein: CASGFDSDQPQHF. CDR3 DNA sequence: TGTGCTAGTGGTTTTGACAGCGATCAGCCCCAGCATTTT.

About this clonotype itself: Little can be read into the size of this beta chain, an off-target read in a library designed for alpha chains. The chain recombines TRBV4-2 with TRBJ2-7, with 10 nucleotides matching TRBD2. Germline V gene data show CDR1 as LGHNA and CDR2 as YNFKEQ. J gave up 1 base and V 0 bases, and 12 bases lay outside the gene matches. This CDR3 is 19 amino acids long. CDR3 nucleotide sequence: TGTGCCAGCAGCCAAGATTTGGTAGCGGGAGGTGGTGAGTCCTACGAGCAGTACTTC. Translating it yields CASSQDLVAGGGESYEQYF.

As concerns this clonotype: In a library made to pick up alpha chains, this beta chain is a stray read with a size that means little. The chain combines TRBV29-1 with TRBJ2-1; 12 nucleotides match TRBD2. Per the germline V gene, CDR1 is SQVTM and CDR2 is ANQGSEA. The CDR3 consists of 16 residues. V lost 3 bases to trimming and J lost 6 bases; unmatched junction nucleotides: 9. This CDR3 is CSVERASGGAGNEQFF. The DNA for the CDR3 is TGCAGCGTTGAGAGGGCTAGCGGGGGGGCAGGCAATGAGCAGTTCTTC.

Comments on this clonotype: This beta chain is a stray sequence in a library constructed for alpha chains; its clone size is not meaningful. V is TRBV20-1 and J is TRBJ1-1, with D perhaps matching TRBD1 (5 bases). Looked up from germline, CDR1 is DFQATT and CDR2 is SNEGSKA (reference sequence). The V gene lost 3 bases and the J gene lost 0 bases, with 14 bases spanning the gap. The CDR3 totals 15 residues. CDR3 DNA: TGCAGTGCTAGCGGGACGGACACCCTGAACACTGAAGCTTTCTTT. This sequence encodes CSASGTDTLNTEAFF.

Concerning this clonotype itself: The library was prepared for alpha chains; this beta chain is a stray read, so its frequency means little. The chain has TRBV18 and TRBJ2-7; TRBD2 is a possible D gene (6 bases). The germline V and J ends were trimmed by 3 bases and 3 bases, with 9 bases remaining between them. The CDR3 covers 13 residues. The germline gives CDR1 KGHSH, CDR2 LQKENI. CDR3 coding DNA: TGTGCCAGCTCACCGGGACTCGACTACGAGCAGTACTTC. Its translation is CASSPGLDYEQYF.

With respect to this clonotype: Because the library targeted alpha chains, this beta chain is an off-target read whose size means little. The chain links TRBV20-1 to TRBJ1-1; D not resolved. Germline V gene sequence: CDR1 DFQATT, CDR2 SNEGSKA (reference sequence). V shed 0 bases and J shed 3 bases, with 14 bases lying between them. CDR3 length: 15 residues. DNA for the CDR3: TGCAGTGCTAGAGATCCCAGCGGCAGCTACACTGAAGCTTTCTTT. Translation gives CSARDPSGSYTEAFF.

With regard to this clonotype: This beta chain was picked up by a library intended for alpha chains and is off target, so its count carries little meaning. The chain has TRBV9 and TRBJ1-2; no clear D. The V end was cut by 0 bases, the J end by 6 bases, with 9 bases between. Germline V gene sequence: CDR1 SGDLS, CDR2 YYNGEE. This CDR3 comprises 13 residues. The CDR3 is CASSVGSMDGYTF. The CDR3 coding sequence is TGTGCCAGCAGCGTAGGATCAATGGATGGCTACACCTTC.

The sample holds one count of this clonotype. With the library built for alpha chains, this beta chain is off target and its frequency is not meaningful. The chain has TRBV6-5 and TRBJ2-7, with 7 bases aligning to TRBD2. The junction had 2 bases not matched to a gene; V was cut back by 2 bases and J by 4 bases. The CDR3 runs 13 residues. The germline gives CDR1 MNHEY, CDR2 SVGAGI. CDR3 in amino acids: CASSYTGGYEQYF. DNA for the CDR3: TGTGCCAGCAGTTACACGGGGGGATACGAGCAGTACTTC.

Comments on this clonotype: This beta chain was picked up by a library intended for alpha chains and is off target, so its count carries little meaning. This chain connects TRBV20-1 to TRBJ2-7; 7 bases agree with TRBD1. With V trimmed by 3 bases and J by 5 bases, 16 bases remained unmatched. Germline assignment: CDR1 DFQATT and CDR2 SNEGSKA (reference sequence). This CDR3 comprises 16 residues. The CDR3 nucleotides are TGCAGTGCTAGTGTCCTTCAATCGACAGGGTCCCACGAGCAGTACTTC. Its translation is CSASVLQSTGSHEQYF.

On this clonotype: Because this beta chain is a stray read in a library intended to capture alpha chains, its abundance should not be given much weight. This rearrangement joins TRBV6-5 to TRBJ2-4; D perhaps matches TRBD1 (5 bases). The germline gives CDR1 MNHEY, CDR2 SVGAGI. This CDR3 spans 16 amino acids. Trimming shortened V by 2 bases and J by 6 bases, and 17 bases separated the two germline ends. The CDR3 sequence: CASSYGSPFQGNIQYF. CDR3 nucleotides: TGTGCCAGCAGTTACGGGTCTCCCTTCCAGGGAAACATTCAGTACTTC.